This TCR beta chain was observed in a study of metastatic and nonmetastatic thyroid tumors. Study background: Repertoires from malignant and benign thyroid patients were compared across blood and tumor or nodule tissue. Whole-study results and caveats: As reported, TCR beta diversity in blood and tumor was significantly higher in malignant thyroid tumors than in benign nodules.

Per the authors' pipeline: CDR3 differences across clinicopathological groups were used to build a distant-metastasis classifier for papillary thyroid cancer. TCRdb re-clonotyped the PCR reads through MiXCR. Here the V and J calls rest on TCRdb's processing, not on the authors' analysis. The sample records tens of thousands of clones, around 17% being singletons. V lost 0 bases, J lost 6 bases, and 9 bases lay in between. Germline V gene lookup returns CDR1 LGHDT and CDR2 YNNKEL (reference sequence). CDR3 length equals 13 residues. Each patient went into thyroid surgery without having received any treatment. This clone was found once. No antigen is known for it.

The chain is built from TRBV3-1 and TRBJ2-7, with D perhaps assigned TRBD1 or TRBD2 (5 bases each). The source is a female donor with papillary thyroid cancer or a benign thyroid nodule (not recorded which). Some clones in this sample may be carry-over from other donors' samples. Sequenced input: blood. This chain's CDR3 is CASSQDGAFEQYF. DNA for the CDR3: TGTGCCAGCAGCCAAGACGGGGCTTTCGAGCAGTACTTC.